The 27 T cell receptor beta chains reported below all come from one sample, sequenced in a study of T cell repertoires in cytomegalovirus infection (dated by TCRdb to about 2019). Sequencer: Illumina HiSeq 1500. TCRdb ran its own pipeline on the public reads, namely fastp trimming at Q25 and MiXCR clone calling, and kept in-frame beta chains. One record per CDR3 amino acid sequence lists the most common genes and DNA. The sample data list 140,000 to 150,000 distinct CDR3 sequences, and 30% to 40% of these were observed just once. The ten biggest clones cover roughly half of the sample. These receptors have no known antigen. This specimen's treatment or condition label, interpreted: in vitro stimulation with specific CMV peptide epitopes to enrich CMV-specific T cells. The sequencing used CD8+ T cells from cultured PBMCs, collected from culture after CMV antigen stimulation. Receptors were obtained from a human donor in good health (CMV status not recorded). Some clones in this sample may be carry-over from other donors' samples.

About this clonotype itself: One end of the junction varies from germline; a read error may be responsible. The chain carries TRBV7-9 and TRBJ1-2; a weak D match, TRBD1 (6 bases). The germline V gene encodes CDR1 SEHNR and CDR2 FQNEAQ (reference sequence). This CDR3 is 14 amino acids long. The CDR3 sequence: CASSSWTVNYGYTF. The CDR3 DNA follows: TGTGCCAGCAGCTCCTGGACAGTTAACTATGGATACACCTTC.

The genes are TRBV13 and TRBJ2-7; the D gene is possibly TRBD1 (5 bases). The length of the CDR3 is 14 residues. Germline CDR1 PRHDT, CDR2 FYEKMQ (reference sequence). The V end lost 1 base, the J end lost 3 bases, and 10 bases lay between the germline ends. Here the CDR3 DNA reads TGTGCCAGCAGCTTAGAGGGCAGGGTCTACGAGCAGTACTTC. This encodes CASSLEGRVYEQYF. Filled out from reference TRBV13 and TRBJ2-7, the complete variable domain reads AAGVIQSPRHLIKEKRETATLKCYPIPRHDTVYWYQQGPGQDPQFLISFYEKMQSDKGSIPDRFSAQQFSDYHSELNMSSLELGDSALYFCASSLEGRVYEQYFGPGTRLTVT.

V usage is TRBV5-4 and J usage is TRBJ2-7; maybe TRBD1 (6 bases). Germline V gene lookup returns CDR1 SGHNT and CDR2 YYREEE (reference sequence). V dropped 4 bases and J dropped 3 bases, with 17 bases sitting between them. This CDR3 contains 15 residues. The CDR3 bases are TGTGCCAGCAGCCTACCGGAGACAGGTCACTACGAGCAGTACTTC. Protein product: CASSLPETGHYEQYF. Complete variable domain (other parts from reference TRBV5-4 and TRBJ2-7): ETGVTQSPTHLIKTRGQQVTLRCSSQSGHNTVSWYQQALGQGPQFIFQYYREEENGRGNFPPRFSGLQFPNYSSELNVNALELDDSALYLCASSLPETGHYEQYFGPGTRLTVT.

CDR3 region: CASSPIGGAAYSYNEQFF. CDR3 nucleotide sequence: TGTGCCAGCAGTCCCATTGGGGGGGCAGCGTACTCCTACAATGAGCAGTTCTTC. This chain uses TRBV28 with TRBJ2-1, with a possible D match to TRBD2 (7 bases). In germline, CDR1 is MDHEN, CDR2 SYDVKM. This CDR3 comprises 18 residues. V lost 5 bases and J 0 bases, leaving 20 bases between the germline ends.

This clonotype was found many times. V usage is TRBV7-2 and J usage is TRBJ2-7, with D possibly being TRBD2 (7 bases). V was clipped by 5 bases and J by 5 bases, with 25 bases between them. Germline CDR1 is SGHTA and CDR2 is FQGNSA. The CDR3 sequence is 17 residues long. This CDR3 reads CASSPGWGGPAEDEQYF. The CDR3 coding sequence is TGTGCCAGCAGCCCTGGGTGGGGGGGGCCGGCAGAGGACGAGCAGTACTTC.

This rearrangement joins TRBV11-2 to TRBJ1-2, with D unclear. This CDR3 has 15 amino acids. Looked up from germline, CDR1 is SGHAT and CDR2 is FQNNGV. Trimming cost V 2 bases and J 4 bases, with 14 bases left between them. Written as DNA, the CDR3 is TGTGCCAGCAGCTTATACCCTAAGCCTGGCTATGGCTACACCTTC. As protein: CASSLYPKPGYGYTF. The full variable domain, rest sourced from reference TRBV11-2 and TRBJ1-2, is EAGVAQSPRYKIIEKRQSVAFWCNPISGHATLYWYQQILGQGPKLLIQFQNNGVVDDSQLPKDRFSAERLKGVDSTLKIQPAKLEDSAVYLCASSLYPKPGYGYTFGSGTRLTVV.

This clonotype was found many times. V is TRBV7-6 and J is TRBJ2-4, with 11 positions matching TRBD1. The J segment lost 3 bases and the V segment lost 5 bases, leaving 6 bases of the junction unmatched. Germline V lookup: CDR1 SGHVS, CDR2 FNYEAQ. This CDR3 has 16 residues. The CDR3 reads CASSPGQGAYKNIQYF. In nucleotides, the CDR3 is TGTGCCAGCAGCCCAGGACAGGGGGCCTACAAAAACATTCAGTACTTC.

The V and J genes are TRBV3-1 and TRBJ1-2, with 7 bases lining up with TRBD1. Germline values: CDR1 LGHDT, CDR2 YNNKEL (reference sequence). The CDR3 is 15 amino acids. The V and J ends lost 0 bases and 6 bases, in that order; junction bases with no gene match: 7. The CDR3 region is CASSQEETGLHGYTF. The CDR3 DNA reads as TGTGCCAGCAGCCAAGAAGAGACAGGGTTACATGGCTACACCTTC.

Only a few counts were recorded for this clonotype. The rearrangement links TRBV5-6 to TRBJ1-1; D gene unclear. This CDR3 has 12 residues. Germline lookup yields CDR1 SGHDT and CDR2 YYEEEE. The V and J ends lost 3 bases and 4 bases respectively, with 7 bases between them. CDR3 in amino acids: CASSWTATEAFF. The CDR3 bases are TGTGCCAGCAGCTGGACGGCCACTGAAGCTTTCTTT. Full variable domain (rest looked up from reference TRBV5-6 and TRBJ1-1): DAGVTQSPTHLIKTRGQQVTLRCSPKSGHDTVSWYQQALGQGPQFIFQYYEEEERQRGNFPDRFSGHQFPNYSSELNVNALLLGDSALYLCASSWTATEAFFGQGTRLTVV.

The chain employs TRBV19 and TRBJ1-1; 7 nucleotides agree with TRBD1. The V segment lost 8 bases and the J segment 0 bases; nucleotides outside the gene matches: 6. The germline V gene encodes CDR1 LNHDA and CDR2 SQIVND (reference sequence). The CDR3 extends over 14 amino acids. CDR3 DNA sequence: TGTGCCAGTGGGACAGAAGAAATGAACACTGAAGCTTTCTTT. It specifies CASGTEEMNTEAFF.

This clonotype showed up many times. This chain connects TRBV6-1 to TRBJ2-7; D is possibly TRBD2 (6 bases). Trimming took off 6 bases at V and 5 bases at J, with 14 bases between the two ends. Germline CDR1 is MNHNS and CDR2 is SASEGT. The CDR3 sequence is 13 residues long. The CDR3 loop is CASSPDGGNEQYF. As DNA, the CDR3 is TGTGCCAGCAGCCCCGACGGGGGAAACGAGCAGTACTTC.

This clonotype has a count of ten or more. The V gene is TRBV7-6, the J gene TRBJ1-1, with TRBD1 identical over 7 bases. Germline V gene data show CDR1 as SGHVS and CDR2 as FNYEAQ. V lost 5 bases and J lost 8; bases outside the gene matches: 5. The CDR3 has 12 amino acids. The CDR3 DNA sequence: TGTGCCAGCAGCCAAGGGGGCAGGGAAGCTTTCTTT. It encodes CASSQGGREAFF.

V usage is TRBV27 and J usage is TRBJ1-4, with D possibly TRBD1 on 6 matching bases. The CDR3 extends over 14 amino acids. Germline V gene sequence: CDR1 MNHEY, CDR2 SMNVEV (reference sequence). The V and J ends lost 3 bases and 8 bases respectively, with 13 bases between them. CDR3 coding DNA: TGTGCCAGCAGTTTTCGCCAGGGGTGGGAAAAACTGTTTTTT. Protein product: CASSFRQGWEKLFF. Supplemented by reference TRBV27 and TRBJ1-4, the full variable domain reads EAQVTQNPRYLITVTGKKLTVTCSQNMNHEYMSWYRQDPGLGLRQIYYSMNVEVTDKGDVPEGYKVSRKEKRNFPLILESPSPNQTSLYFCASSFRQGWEKLFFGSGTQLSVL.

The V call is TRBV7-6, the J call TRBJ1-5; D gene unclear. Trimming shortened V by 2 bases and J by 6 bases, and 5 bases separated the two germline ends. The CDR3 loop spans 12 amino acids. Germline CDR1 reads SGHVS; CDR2 reads FNYEAQ. CDR3 in amino acids: CASSLSSQPQHF. CDR3 DNA: TGTGCCAGCAGCTTATCTAGTCAGCCCCAGCATTTT.

This clonotype has a count of ten or more. The chain is built from TRBV19 and TRBJ2-2, with TRBD2 matching 10 bases. Germline V lookup: CDR1 LNHDA, CDR2 SQIVND (reference sequence). There are 16 residues in the CDR3. Unmatched junction bases numbered 4, after V lost 3 bases and J lost 3 bases. CDR3 sequence (DNA): TGTGCCAGTAGTATCCTAGCGGGGGCGGACACCGGGGAGCTGTTTTTT. Translation: CASSILAGADTGELFF.

The V gene is TRBV6-1, the J gene TRBJ1-1; no firm D call. Per the germline V gene, CDR1 is MNHNS and CDR2 is SASEGT. This CDR3 comprises 13 residues. The V end lost 9 bases, the J end lost 3 bases, and 14 bases lay between the germline ends. The CDR3 here is CASLDTPDTEAFF. The CDR3, as DNA: TGTGCCAGTCTGGATACCCCGGACACTGAAGCTTTCTTT.

The chain has TRBV7-9 and TRBJ2-7, with a tentative D call TRBD1 (6 bases). Trimming cost V 0 bases and J 12 bases, with 15 bases left between them. The CDR3 totals 13 residues. The V gene's germline CDR1 is SEHNR and CDR2 FQNEAQ (reference sequence). In DNA, the CDR3 is TGTGCCAGCAGCTTAGCACAGGGCCAATTTTTGTACTTC. This encodes CASSLAQGQFLYF.

This clonotype appeared many times. The chain employs TRBV7-8 and TRBJ2-3; D is tentatively TRBD1 or TRBD2 (5 bases each). Germline CDR1 and CDR2: SGHVS and FQNEAQ. The CDR3 is 14 residues long. Trimming removed 1 base at V and 2 bases at J, with 7 bases between. CDR3: CASSLGGDTDTQYF. The CDR3 DNA follows: TGTGCCAGCAGCTTAGGAGGGGACACAGATACGCAGTATTTT.

The chain links TRBV5-6 to TRBJ2-2; the D gene is possibly TRBD1 (6 bases). CDR1 is SGHDT and CDR2 is YYEEEE in the germline V gene. This CDR3 contains 14 residues. V gave up 5 bases and J gave up 3 bases, with 11 bases separating them. Written as DNA, the CDR3 is TGTGCCAGCAGGACAGGACCCTACACCGGGGAGCTGTTTTTT. It encodes CASRTGPYTGELFF.

This clonotype has just a few counts. The chain carries TRBV27 and TRBJ2-7; D possibly corresponds to TRBD2 (6 bases). Germline CDR1 is MNHEY and CDR2 is SMNVEV (reference sequence). CDR3 size: 14 residues. Trimming stripped 5 bases from V and 6 bases from J, with 17 bases between. The DNA of the CDR3 is TGTGCCAGCAGTCCCCGGGATGGAGCGGGCGAGCAGTACTTC. Amino acids: CASSPRDGAGEQYF.

This clonotype was detected once. The chain carries TRBV7-9 and TRBJ2-3; 7 bases fit TRBD1. V dropped 1 base and J dropped 6; count of bases not matched to a gene: 7. The CDR3 is 15 residues long. Per the germline V gene, CDR1 is SEHNR and CDR2 is FQNEAQ (reference sequence). The CDR3 region is CASSLGDSPRDTQYF. The CDR3 region has the DNA TGTGCCAGCAGCTTAGGGGACAGTCCACGGGATACGCAGTATTTT.

This clonotype was seen a few times. The gene calls are TRBV27 and TRBJ1-2, with unresolved D. The V gene lost 4 bases and the J gene lost 2 bases, with 11 bases spanning the gap. The CDR3 contains 14 residues. The germline gives CDR1 MNHEY, CDR2 SMNVEV (reference sequence). The CDR3 DNA follows: TGTGCCAGCAGTTCATCCCGGCTGAACTATGGCTACACCTTC. It yields the protein CASSSSRLNYGYTF.

This clonotype has ten or more counts. The chain links TRBV5-6 to TRBJ2-3, with D perhaps TRBD1 or TRBD2 (6 bases each). This CDR3 has 15 amino acids. Germline CDR1 and CDR2: SGHDT and YYEEEE. Trimming removed 0 bases from V and 1 base from J, with 9 bases in between. CDR3 DNA: TGTGCCAGCAGCTTGGGTCGGGGGCGCACAGATACGCAGTATTTT. Protein sequence: CASSLGRGRTDTQYF.

This clonotype was found once. As DNA, the CDR3 is TGTGCCAGCAGCTCCGACCTGATTACTGAAGCTTTCTTT. It encodes CASSSDLITEAFF. The chain carries TRBV7-9 and TRBJ1-1; D gene ambiguous. The CDR3 totals 13 residues. Germline loops: CDR1 SEHNR, CDR2 FQNEAQ (reference sequence). Trimming cost V 4 bases and J 5 bases, with 11 bases left between them. The whole variable domain, filled in from reference TRBV7-9 and TRBJ1-1, reads DTGVSQNPRHKITKRGQNVTFRCDPISEHNRLYWYRQTLGQGPEFLTYFQNEAQLEKSRLLSDRFSAERPKGSFSTLEIQRTEQGDSAMYLCASSSDLITEAFFGQGTRLTVV.

The chain's CDR3 is CASSIAGTDQQYF. CDR3 coding DNA: TGTGCCAGTAGTATCGCCGGGACAGACCAGCAGTACTTC. The chain combines TRBV19 with TRBJ2-7, with TRBD1 matching over 7 bases. Germline V lookup: CDR1 LNHDA, CDR2 SQIVND (reference sequence). The CDR3 is made up of 13 amino acids. V gave up 3 bases and J gave up 8 bases; unmatched junction bases: 7. Looking up the rest from reference TRBV19 and TRBJ2-7 gives the full variable domain: DGGITQSPKYLFRKEGQNVTLSCEQNLNHDAMYWYRQDPGQGLRLIYYSQIVNDFQKGDIAEGYSVSREKKESFPLTVTSAQKNPTAFYLCASSIAGTDQQYFGPGTRLTVT.

This rearrangement joins TRBV2 to TRBJ1-4; 8 positions agree with TRBD1. There are 16 residues in the CDR3. The V segment lost 8 bases and the J segment 0 bases; nucleotides outside the gene matches: 8. Per germline, CDR1 SNHLY and CDR2 FYNNEI. CDR3 coding DNA: TGTGCCAGCTGCGCTGGGACAGGTACAACTAATGAAAAACTGTTTTTT. Encoded protein: CASCAGTGTTNEKLFF.

The V call is TRBV6-6, the J call TRBJ2-3, with D tentatively TRBD1 (6 bases). The V end lost 4 bases, the J end lost 5 bases, and 16 bases lay between the germline ends. The CDR3 is 15 residues long. CDR1 MNHNY and CDR2 SVGAGI come from the germline V gene (reference sequence). The CDR3, as DNA: TGTGCCAGCAGTTGGACAGTCGACGGGCTAGATACGCAGTATTTT. Protein product: CASSWTVDGLDTQYF.